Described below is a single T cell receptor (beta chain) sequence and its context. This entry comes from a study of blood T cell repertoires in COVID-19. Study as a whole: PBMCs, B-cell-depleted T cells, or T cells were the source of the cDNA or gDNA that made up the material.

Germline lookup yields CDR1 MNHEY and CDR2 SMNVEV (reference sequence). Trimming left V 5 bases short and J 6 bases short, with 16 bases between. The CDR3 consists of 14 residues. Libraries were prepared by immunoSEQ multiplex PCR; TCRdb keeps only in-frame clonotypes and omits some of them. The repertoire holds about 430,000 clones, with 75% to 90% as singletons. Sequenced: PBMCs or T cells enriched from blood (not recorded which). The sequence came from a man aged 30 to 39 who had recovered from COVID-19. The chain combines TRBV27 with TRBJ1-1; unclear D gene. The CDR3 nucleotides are TGTGCCAGCAGTCCCTGGAGTAATCGGCCTGAAGCTTTCTTT. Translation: CASSPWSNRPEAFF.